This T cell receptor (beta chain) originates from a study of beta chain features in type 1 diabetes. cDNA synthesis used the whole RNA isolate, giving expressed TCRB sequences. Assay used: immunoSEQ multiplex PCR; TCRdb lists only in-frame clones, some missing. The sample lists 10,000 to 15,000 clones; about half were seen once. Notes on the study in general: Whether TCRB rearrangement is influenced by HLA type was left unresolved in this analysis.

This clone was seen a few times. The antigen remains undetermined. Germline lookup yields CDR1 SGHAT and CDR2 FQNNGV. CDR3 length equals 17 residues. Losses at the gene ends were 7 bases for V and 0 bases for J; bases not matched to a gene: 7. Purity (above 98%) was reached by all sorted populations. This TCR was recovered from a man aged 18 to 30 in good health. The sequencing input was stem cell memory CD4+ T cells from blood. The chain couples TRBV11-2 to TRBJ2-6; 9 nucleotides line up with TRBD1. CDR3 loop: CASIPGTGLSGANVLTF. CDR3 nucleotides: TGTGCCAGCATCCCCGGGACAGGGCTCTCTGGGGCCAACGTCCTGACTTTC.